These 19 T cell receptor beta chains came from one sample sequenced in a study of a mutant IDH1 vaccine in newly diagnosed glioma. Antigen specificity for these receptors is unknown. Time point here: week 47, end of study. The study gave 300 ug of mutant IDH1 20-mer peptide per vaccine dose, with topical imiquimod. Method: immunoSEQ multiplex PCR; TCRdb's copy keeps in-frame clones and lacks some. The sample records approximately 25,000 clones, 82% being singletons. Source: PBMCs, taken from a glioma patient whose treatment included an IDH1 peptide vaccine. Receptors originate from a man between 40 and 49 years old with glioma. Some clones in this sample may be carry-over from other donors' samples.

The chain has TRBV6-5 and TRBJ1-1, with 7 bases matching TRBD1. With 0 bases clipped from V and 5 bases from J, the junction kept 6 bases outside the gene matches. In germline, CDR1 is MNHEY, CDR2 SVGAGI. The CDR3 is 15 residues long. The CDR3 region is CASSYSKGAWTEAFF. The CDR3 region has the DNA TGTGCCAGCAGTTACTCGAAGGGGGCTTGGACTGAAGCTTTCTTT.

J is TRBJ2-1 and V is TRBV10-2, with D tentatively TRBD2 (5 bases). The germline gives CDR1 WSHSY, CDR2 SAAADI. The CDR3 is made up of 15 amino acids. With 3 bases removed from V and 8 bases from J, the gap between germline ends came to 17 bases. CDR3 sequence reads: CASSELSGGPYEQFF. The CDR3 DNA sequence: TGCGCCAGCAGTGAACTGAGTGGAGGCCCCTATGAGCAGTTCTTC.

The V and J genes are TRBV4-1 and TRBJ1-1; 9 nucleotides match TRBD1. Losses at the gene ends were 4 bases for V and 5 bases for J; bases not matched to a gene: 8. Germline V gene lookup returns CDR1 MGHRA and CDR2 YSYEKL. The CDR3 extends over 15 amino acids. As DNA, the CDR3 is TGCGCCAGCAGCCCCTCTTTGACAGGGGGGACTGAAGCTTTCTTT. It encodes CASSPSLTGGTEAFF.

This chain joins TRBV30 and TRBJ2-5; 13 nucleotides match TRBD2. The CDR3 contains 15 residues. The germline V gene encodes CDR1 GTSNPN and CDR2 SVGIG (reference sequence). After removal of 4 bases from V and 13 bases from J, the junction contained 15 bases not matched to a gene. The CDR3 DNA is TGTGCCTGGACTTTTACCGGGACTAGCGGGGTACCCCTGTACTTC. This translates into CAWTFTGTSGVPLYF. The full variable domain, with the rest looked up from reference TRBV30 and TRBJ2-5, is SQTIHQWPATLVQPVGSPLSLECTVEGTSNPNLYWYRQAAGRGLQLLFYSVGIGQISSEVPQNLSASRPQDRQFILSSKKLLLSDSGFYLCAWTFTGTSGVPLYFGPGTRLLVL.

This rearrangement joins TRBV19 to TRBJ2-7; a weak D match, TRBD1 (6 bases). Trimming left V 4 bases short and J 3 bases short, with 13 bases between. The CDR3 has 14 amino acids. CDR1 and CDR2 from the germline V gene are LNHDA and SQIVND (reference sequence). CDR3 nucleotide sequence: TGTGCCAGTAGTACGCTGGACAGTCTCTACGAGCAGTACTTC. This translates into CASSTLDSLYEQYF.

The chain carries TRBV4-2 and TRBJ2-1; 9 nucleotides align to TRBD1. CDR1 is LGHNA, CDR2 YNFKEQ, per germline. J lost 4 bases, V lost 4 bases, and 8 bases had no gene match. CDR3 size: 16 residues. This CDR3 is CASSPAGTGSYNEQFF. The CDR3 nucleotides are TGTGCCAGCAGCCCCGCCGGGACAGGGTCTTACAATGAGCAGTTCTTC.

This chain uses TRBV30 with TRBJ1-5; the D gene is possibly TRBD1 (5 bases). Germline V gene lookup returns CDR1 GTSNPN and CDR2 SVGIG (reference sequence). Trimming took 2 bases from V and 7 from J, leaving 15 bases between them. CDR3 length equals 14 residues. Here the CDR3 reads CAWSSGLTGQPQHF. The CDR3 DNA reads as TGTGCCTGGAGTTCGGGACTCACGGGACAGCCCCAGCATTTT.

Only one count was recorded for this clone. V gene TRBV6-1 combines with J gene TRBJ2-4, with a tentative D call TRBD2 (6 bases). The V gene lost 1 base and the J gene lost 8 bases, with 15 bases spanning the gap. The CDR3 runs 15 residues. The germline V gene has CDR1 MNHNS and CDR2 SASEGT. CDR3 region: CASSEDGTGGHIQYF. The CDR3 DNA follows: TGTGCCAGCAGTGAAGATGGGACTGGGGGTCACATTCAGTACTTC.

V is TRBV5-1 and J is TRBJ2-7, with D perhaps assigned TRBD1 or TRBD2 (5 bases each). Trimming removed 3 bases at V and 0 bases at J, with 13 bases between. This CDR3 comprises 15 residues. Germline CDR1 is SGHRS and CDR2 is YFSETQ. The CDR3 protein is CASSWGSGPSYEQYF. The CDR3 DNA reads as TGCGCCAGCAGCTGGGGATCGGGGCCCTCCTACGAGCAGTACTTC. Full variable domain (rest looked up from reference TRBV5-1 and TRBJ2-7): KAGVTQTPRYLIKTRGQQVTLSCSPISGHRSVSWYQQTPGQGLQFLFEYFSETQRNKGNFPGRFSGRQFSNSRSEMNVSTLELGDSALYLCASSWGSGPSYEQYFGPGTRLTVT.

The chain links TRBV19 to TRBJ1-5, with 7 bases fitting TRBD1. This CDR3 is built from 15 residues. The V gene's germline CDR1 is LNHDA and CDR2 SQIVND (reference sequence). V dropped 8 bases and J dropped 0; count of bases not matched to a gene: 7. The CDR3 loop reads CASRDSAYSNQPQHF. CDR3 nucleotides: TGTGCCAGTCGGGACAGCGCATATAGCAATCAGCCCCAGCATTTT.

This clone has a handful of counts. The chain employs TRBV2 and TRBJ2-1; the match to TRBD2 covers 9 bases. CDR1 and CDR2 (germline): SNHLY, FYNNEI. Trimming cost V 3 bases and J 0 bases; bases outside gene matches: 9. The CDR3 is 18 residues long. CDR3 region: CASSDISLAGLSYNEQFF. As DNA, the CDR3 is TGTGCCAGCAGTGATATTAGTCTAGCGGGGCTCTCCTACAATGAGCAGTTCTTC.

The V gene is TRBV18, the J gene TRBJ2-3; TRBD2 is a possible D gene (5 bases). V shed 2 bases and J shed 0 bases, with 9 bases lying between them. The V gene's germline CDR1 is KGHSH and CDR2 LQKENI. CDR3 length equals 15 residues. The CDR3 here is CASSPSLASTDTQYF. Here the CDR3 DNA reads TGTGCCAGCTCACCATCCCTAGCTAGCACAGATACGCAGTATTTT.

The genes are TRBV6-6 and TRBJ2-2; D remains ambiguous. The CDR3 contains 12 residues. Deletions cut 8 bases from V and 5 bases from J, with 9 bases between. Germline V gene sequence: CDR1 MNHNY, CDR2 SVGAGI (reference sequence). CDR3 DNA sequence: TGTGCCAGCGGCCCACGTACCGGGGAGCTGTTTTTT. It yields the protein CASGPRTGELFF.

The chain is built from TRBV4-2 and TRBJ2-3, with TRBD2 matching 10 bases. The CDR3 spans 16 residues. V shed 0 bases, J shed 4 bases, and the junction held 4 bases outside the gene matches. Looked up from germline, CDR1 is LGHNA and CDR2 is YNFKEQ. The CDR3 spells CASSQERAGGADTQYF. CDR3 in DNA: TGTGCCAGCAGCCAAGAGAGAGCGGGGGGGGCAGATACGCAGTATTTT.

The table lists this clone with a few counts. V and J are TRBV19 and TRBJ1-1, with TRBD1 matching over 7 bases. Trimming removed 4 bases from V and 5 bases from J; junction bases left unmatched: 7. The germline gives CDR1 LNHDA, CDR2 SQIVND (reference sequence). The CDR3 runs 14 residues. The CDR3 region is CASSTEGARTEAFF. CDR3 DNA sequence: TGTGCCAGTAGTACGGAGGGGGCGAGGACTGAAGCTTTCTTT.

This chain uses TRBV6-6 with TRBJ2-2; tentatively, D is TRBD1 (6 bases). The CDR3 is 16 amino acids. Germline V lookup: CDR1 MNHNY, CDR2 SVGAGI (reference sequence). V lost 4 bases and J 5 bases, leaving 17 bases between the germline ends. The CDR3 sequence: CASSSGTGLWTGELFF. The CDR3 coding sequence is TGTGCCAGCAGTTCAGGAACAGGGTTATGGACCGGGGAGCTGTTTTTT.

V usage is TRBV18 and J usage is TRBJ2-7, with 7 nucleotides matching TRBD1. The V segment lost 3 bases and the J segment 0 bases; nucleotides outside the gene matches: 5. There are 15 residues in the CDR3. From germline, CDR1 is KGHSH and CDR2 LQKENI. The CDR3: CASSPLQGNSYEQYF. DNA for the CDR3: TGTGCCAGCTCACCTCTACAGGGGAACTCCTACGAGCAGTACTTC.

The rearrangement uses TRBV5-5 and TRBJ1-1, with TRBD1 matching over 9 bases. Trimming at V came to 3 bases and at J to 6 bases, leaving 3 bases not matched to a gene. The germline V gene encodes CDR1 SGHKS and CDR2 YYEKEE (reference sequence). CDR3 length: 13 amino acids. DNA for the CDR3: TGTGCCAGCAGCTGGACAGGGGAGGCTGAAGCTTTCTTT. It translates to CASSWTGEAEAFF.

Written as DNA, the CDR3 is TGCGCCAGCACTAGCGGGGGGGCTTCGGGGGCCAACGTCCTGACTTTC. Its protein product is CASTSGGASGANVLTF. The rearrangement uses TRBV4-1 and TRBJ2-6; 12 nucleotides agree with TRBD2. CDR3 size: 16 residues. The germline gives CDR1 MGHRA, CDR2 YSYEKL. The junction had 5 bases not matched to a gene; V was cut back by 7 bases and J by 4 bases.